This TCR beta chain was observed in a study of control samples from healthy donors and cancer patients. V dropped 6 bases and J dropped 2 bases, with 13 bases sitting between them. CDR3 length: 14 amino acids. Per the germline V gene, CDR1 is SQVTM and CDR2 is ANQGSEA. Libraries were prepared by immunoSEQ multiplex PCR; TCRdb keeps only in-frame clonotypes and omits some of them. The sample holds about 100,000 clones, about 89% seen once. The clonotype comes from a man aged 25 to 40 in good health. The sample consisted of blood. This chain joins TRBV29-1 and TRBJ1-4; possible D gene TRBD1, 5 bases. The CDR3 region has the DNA TGCAGCGTGCGGGGGGTGTCGACTAATGAAAAACTGTTTTTT. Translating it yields CSVRGVSTNEKLFF.